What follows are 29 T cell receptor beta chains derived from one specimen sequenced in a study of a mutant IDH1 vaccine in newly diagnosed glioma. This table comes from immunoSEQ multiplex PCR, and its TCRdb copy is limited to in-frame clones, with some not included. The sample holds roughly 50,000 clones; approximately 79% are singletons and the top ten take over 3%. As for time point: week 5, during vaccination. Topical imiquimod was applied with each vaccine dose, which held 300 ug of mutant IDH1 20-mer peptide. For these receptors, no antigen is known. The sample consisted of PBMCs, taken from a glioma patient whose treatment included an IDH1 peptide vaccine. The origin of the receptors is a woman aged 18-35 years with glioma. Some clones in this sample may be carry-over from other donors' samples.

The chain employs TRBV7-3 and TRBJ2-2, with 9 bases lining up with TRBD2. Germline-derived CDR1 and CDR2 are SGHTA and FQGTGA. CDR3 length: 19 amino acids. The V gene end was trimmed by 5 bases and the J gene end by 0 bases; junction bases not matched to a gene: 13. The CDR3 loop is CASSPRGGGLYANTGELFF. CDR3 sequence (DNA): TGTGCCAGCAGCCCGCGGGGGGGTGGGTTGTACGCGAACACCGGGGAGCTGTTTTTT.

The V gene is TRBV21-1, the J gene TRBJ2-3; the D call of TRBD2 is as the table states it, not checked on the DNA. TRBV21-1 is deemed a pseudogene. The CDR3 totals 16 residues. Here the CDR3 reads CASSKKREGHRNTQYF. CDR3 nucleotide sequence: TGTGCCAGCAGCAAGAAGCGGGAGGGCCATAGGAATACGCAGTATTTT.

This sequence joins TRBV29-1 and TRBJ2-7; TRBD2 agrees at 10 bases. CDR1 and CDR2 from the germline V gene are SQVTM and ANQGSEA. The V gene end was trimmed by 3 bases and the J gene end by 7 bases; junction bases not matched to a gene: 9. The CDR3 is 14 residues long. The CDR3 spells CSVDRLAGVGEQYF. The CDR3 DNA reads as TGCAGCGTTGATAGGCTAGCGGGAGTGGGTGAGCAGTACTTC.

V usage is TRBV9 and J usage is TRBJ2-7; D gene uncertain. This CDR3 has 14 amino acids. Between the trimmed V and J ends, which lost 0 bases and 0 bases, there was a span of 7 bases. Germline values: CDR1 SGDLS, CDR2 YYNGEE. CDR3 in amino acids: CASSVEVSSYEQYF. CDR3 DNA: TGTGCCAGCAGCGTAGAGGTTAGCTCCTACGAGCAGTACTTC.

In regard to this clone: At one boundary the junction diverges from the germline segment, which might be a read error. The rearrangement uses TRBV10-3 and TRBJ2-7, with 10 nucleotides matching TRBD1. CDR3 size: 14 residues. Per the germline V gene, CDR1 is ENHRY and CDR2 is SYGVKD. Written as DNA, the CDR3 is TGTACCATCGCTTCGGGACAGGGGCCCTACGAGCAGTACTTC. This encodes CTIASGQGPYEQYF.

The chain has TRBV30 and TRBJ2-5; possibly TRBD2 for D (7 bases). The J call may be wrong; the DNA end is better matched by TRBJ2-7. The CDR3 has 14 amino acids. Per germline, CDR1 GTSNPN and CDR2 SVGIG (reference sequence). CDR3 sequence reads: CASTGGGGRYEQYF. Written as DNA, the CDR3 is TGTGCCTCAACGGGGGGCGGGGGCCGCTACGAGCAGTACTTC.

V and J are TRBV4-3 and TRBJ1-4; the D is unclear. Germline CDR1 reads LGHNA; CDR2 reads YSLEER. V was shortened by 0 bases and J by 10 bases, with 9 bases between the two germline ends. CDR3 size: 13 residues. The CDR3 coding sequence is TGCGCCAGCAGCCAAGAGTTAAGCGGAAAACTGTTTTTT. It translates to CASSQELSGKLFF.

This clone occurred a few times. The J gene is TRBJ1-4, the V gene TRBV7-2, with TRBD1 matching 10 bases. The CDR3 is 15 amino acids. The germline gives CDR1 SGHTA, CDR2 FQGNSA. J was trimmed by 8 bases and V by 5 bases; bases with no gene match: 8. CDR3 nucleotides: TGTGCCAGCAGCCAATTAGGGGACAGGGGCGAAAAACTGTTTTTT. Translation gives CASSQLGDRGEKLFF.

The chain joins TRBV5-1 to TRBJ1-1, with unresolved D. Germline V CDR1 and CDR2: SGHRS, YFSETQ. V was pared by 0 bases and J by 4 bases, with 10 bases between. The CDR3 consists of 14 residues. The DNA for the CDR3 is TGCGCCAGCAGCTTGGCGGGAGGGAGCACTGAAGCTTTCTTT. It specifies CASSLAGGSTEAFF.

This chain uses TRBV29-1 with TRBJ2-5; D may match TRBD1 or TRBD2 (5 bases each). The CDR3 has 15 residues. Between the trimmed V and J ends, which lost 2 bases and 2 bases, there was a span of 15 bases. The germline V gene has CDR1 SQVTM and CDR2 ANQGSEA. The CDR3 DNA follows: TGCAGCGTTGAAATCCGGGGTGGGGGTCAAGAGACCCAGTACTTC. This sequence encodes CSVEIRGGGQETQYF.

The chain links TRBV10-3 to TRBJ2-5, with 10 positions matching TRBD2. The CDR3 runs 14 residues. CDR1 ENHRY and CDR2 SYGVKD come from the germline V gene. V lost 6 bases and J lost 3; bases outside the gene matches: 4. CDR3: CAIRASGGEETQYF. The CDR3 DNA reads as TGTGCCATCAGGGCCAGCGGGGGGGAAGAGACCCAGTACTTC.

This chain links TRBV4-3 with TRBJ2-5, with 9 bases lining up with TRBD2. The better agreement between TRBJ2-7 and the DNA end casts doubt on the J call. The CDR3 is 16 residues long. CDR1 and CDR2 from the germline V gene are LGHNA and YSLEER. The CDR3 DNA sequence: TGCGCCAGCAGCCAAGATGGTAGCGGGAGCCACTACGAGCAGTACTTC. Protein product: CASSQDGSGSHYEQYF.

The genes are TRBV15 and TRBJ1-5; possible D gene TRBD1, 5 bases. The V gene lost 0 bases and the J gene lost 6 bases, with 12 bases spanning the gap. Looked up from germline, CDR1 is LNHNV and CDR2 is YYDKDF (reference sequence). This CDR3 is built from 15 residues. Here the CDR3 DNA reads TGTGCCACCAGCAGAGAACGAGGGGCGGGTCAGCCCCAGCATTTT. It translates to CATSRERGAGQPQHF.

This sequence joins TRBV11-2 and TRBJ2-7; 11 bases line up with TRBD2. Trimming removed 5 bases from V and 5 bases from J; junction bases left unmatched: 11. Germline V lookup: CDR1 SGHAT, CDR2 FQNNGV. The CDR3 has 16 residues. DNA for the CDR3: TGTGCCAGCAGCGTGGGACTAGCGGATAAAAGAGACGAGCAGTACTTC. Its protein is CASSVGLADKRDEQYF.

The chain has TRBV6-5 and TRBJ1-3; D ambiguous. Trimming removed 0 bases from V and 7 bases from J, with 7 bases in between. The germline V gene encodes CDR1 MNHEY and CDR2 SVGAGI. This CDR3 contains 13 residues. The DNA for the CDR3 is TGTGCCAGCAGTTACTCGTCGTGGAACACCATATATTTT. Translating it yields CASSYSSWNTIYF.

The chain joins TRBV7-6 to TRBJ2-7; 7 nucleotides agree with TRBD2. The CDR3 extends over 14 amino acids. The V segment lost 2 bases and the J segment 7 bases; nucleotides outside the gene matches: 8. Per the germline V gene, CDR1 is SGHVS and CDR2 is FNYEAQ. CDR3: CASSLISAGDEQYF. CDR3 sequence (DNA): TGTGCCAGCAGCTTAATCAGCGCGGGGGATGAGCAGTACTTC.

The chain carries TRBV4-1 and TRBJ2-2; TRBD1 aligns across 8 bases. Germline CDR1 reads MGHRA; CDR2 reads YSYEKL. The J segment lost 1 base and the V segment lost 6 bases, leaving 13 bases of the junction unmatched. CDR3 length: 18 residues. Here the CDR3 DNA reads TGCGCCAGCAGTCAGACGCGCTTGGGGACAGGGAACACCGGGGAGCTGTTTTTT. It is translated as CASSQTRLGTGNTGELFF.

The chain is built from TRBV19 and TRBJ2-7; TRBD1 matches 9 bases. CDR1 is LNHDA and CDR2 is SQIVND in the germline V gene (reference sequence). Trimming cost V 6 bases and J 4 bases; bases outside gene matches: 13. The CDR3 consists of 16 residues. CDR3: CASSSMGGQGWYEQYF. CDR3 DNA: TGTGCCAGTAGCAGTATGGGGGGACAGGGCTGGTACGAGCAGTACTTC.

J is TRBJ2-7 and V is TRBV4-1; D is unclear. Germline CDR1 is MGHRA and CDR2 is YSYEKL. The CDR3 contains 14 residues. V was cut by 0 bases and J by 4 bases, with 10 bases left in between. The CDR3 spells CASSQDRRKYEQYF. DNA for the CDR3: TGCGCCAGCAGCCAAGATCGAAGGAAGTACGAGCAGTACTTC.

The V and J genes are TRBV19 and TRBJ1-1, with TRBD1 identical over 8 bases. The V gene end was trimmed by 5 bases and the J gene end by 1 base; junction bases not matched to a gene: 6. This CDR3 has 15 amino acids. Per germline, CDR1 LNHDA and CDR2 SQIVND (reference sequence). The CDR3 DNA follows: TGTGCCAGTAGTTTAATCGGACAGGGGAACACTGAAGCTTTCTTT. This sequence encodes CASSLIGQGNTEAFF.

The CDR3 DNA follows: TGTGCCAGCAGCAATAGCAATACGCAGTATTTT. Its protein is CASSNSNTQYF. The J gene is TRBJ2-3, the V gene TRBV6-4; D unclear. The CDR3 has 11 residues. Per the germline V gene, CDR1 is MRHNA and CDR2 is SNTAGT. V was cut by 6 bases and J by 7 bases, with 8 bases left in between.

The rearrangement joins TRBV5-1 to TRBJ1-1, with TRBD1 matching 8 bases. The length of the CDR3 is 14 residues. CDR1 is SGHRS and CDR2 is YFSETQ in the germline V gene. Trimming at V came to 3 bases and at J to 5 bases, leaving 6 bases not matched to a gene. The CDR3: CASSWGQVGTEAFF. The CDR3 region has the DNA TGCGCCAGCAGCTGGGGACAGGTGGGAACTGAAGCTTTCTTT.

CDR3 residues: CASSLNWAGDAIYGYTF. The CDR3 nucleotides are TGTGCCAGCAGCTTAAACTGGGCAGGGGATGCGATCTATGGCTACACCTTC. The V call is TRBV7-2, the J call TRBJ1-2, with D perhaps matching TRBD1 (6 bases). Germline V lookup: CDR1 SGHTA, CDR2 FQGNSA. Trimming took off 2 bases at V and 4 bases at J, with 20 bases between the two ends. The CDR3 runs 17 residues.

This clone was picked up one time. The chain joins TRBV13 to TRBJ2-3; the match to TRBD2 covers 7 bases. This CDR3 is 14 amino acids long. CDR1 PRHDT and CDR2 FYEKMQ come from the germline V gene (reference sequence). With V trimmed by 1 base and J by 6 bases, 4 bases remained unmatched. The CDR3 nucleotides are TGTGCCAGCAGCTTAGAGCAGGGAGGGGATACGCAGTATTTT. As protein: CASSLEQGGDTQYF.

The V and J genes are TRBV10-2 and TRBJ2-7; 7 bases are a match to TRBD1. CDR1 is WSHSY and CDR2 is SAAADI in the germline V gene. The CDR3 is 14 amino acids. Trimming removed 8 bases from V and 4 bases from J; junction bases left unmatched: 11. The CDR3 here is CASGEQGPGYEQYF. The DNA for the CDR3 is TGCGCCAGCGGAGAACAGGGGCCTGGATACGAGCAGTACTTC.

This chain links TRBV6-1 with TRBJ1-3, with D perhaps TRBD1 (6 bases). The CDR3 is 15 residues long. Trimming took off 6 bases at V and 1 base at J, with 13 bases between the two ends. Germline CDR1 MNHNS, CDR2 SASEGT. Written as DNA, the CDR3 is TGTGCCAGCAGCCTTGGACAGTTTTCTGGAAACACCATATATTTT. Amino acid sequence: CASSLGQFSGNTIYF.

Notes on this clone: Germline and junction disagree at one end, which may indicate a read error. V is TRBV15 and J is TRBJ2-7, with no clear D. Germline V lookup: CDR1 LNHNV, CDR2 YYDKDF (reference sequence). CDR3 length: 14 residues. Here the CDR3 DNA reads TGTGCCACCAGCAGGGAATCGGGTCTTTACGAGCAGTACTTT. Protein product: CATSRESGLYEQYF.

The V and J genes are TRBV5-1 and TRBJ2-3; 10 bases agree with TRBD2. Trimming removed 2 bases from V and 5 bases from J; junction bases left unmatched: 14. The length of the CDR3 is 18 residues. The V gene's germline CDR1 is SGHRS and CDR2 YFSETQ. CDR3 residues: CASSFGAGGLLPGDTQYF. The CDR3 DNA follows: TGCGCCAGCAGCTTTGGAGCGGGGGGGCTCCTGCCTGGAGATACGCAGTATTTT.

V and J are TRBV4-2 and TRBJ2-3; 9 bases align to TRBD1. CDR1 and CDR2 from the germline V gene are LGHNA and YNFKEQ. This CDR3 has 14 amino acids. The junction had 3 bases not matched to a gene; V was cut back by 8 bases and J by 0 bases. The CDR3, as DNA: TGTGCCAGCGGGACAGGGTCAAGCACAGATACGCAGTATTTT. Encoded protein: CASGTGSSTDTQYF.